Sequencing of this TCR beta chain was carried out in a study of blood T cells in healthy people across ages. As to this clonotype: The antigen is not known.

Total RNA was extracted at no less than 6 micrograms per sample. A sample-barcoded 5' primer and a J-beta primer mix were used in a second PCR of about 6 to 11 cycles. Template switching added a 12-random-nucleotide identifier to every cDNA molecule. TCRdb independently ran MiXCR on the 5' RACE reads; one entry per CDR3 protein. The sample lists about 1.1 million distinct CDR3 sequences; less than 45% were seen once. The study's findings and limits: Per million T cells, TCR beta diversity dropped roughly linearly as age increased. Among long-lived donors, naive CD4+ cells were more numerous and diversity higher than in aged donors.

This CDR3 spans 13 amino acids. Germline V gene sequence: CDR1 DFQATT, CDR2 SNEGSKA (reference sequence). Deletions cut 5 bases from V and 0 bases from J, with 10 bases between. The clonotype originates from a man between 18 and 29 years old in good health. The chain uses TRBV20-1 and TRBJ1-2; D may be TRBD1 (5 bases). What was sequenced was blood. The CDR3 here is CSAEGPPNYGYTF. The CDR3, as DNA: TGCAGTGCTGAGGGGCCCCCTAACTATGGCTACACCTTC.